The present entry profiles one T cell receptor beta chain with its context. Its target is unknown. The CDR3 runs to 15 residues. Per the germline V gene, CDR1 is SGHRS and CDR2 is YFSETQ. V was shortened by 0 bases and J by 6 bases, with 13 bases between the two germline ends. Expansion of antigen-specific CD4+ T cells with viral peptide pools was carried out by the ViraFEST assay before sequencing. CD4+ T cell isolation took place after more than eight days of culture. Vaccine recipients lacked prior SARS-CoV-2 infection and had negative nucleocapsid antibodies. PBMC were cultured at a few million per well with roughly 10 IU/ml IL-2 and roughly 10 ug/ml peptides. Half-medium exchanges with IL-2 medium took place on days 3 and 7. These data originate in a study of vaccination effects on CD4 cells after COVID-19. Study context: Every participant took two doses of the BNT162b2 or mRNA-1273 vaccine. Study outcomes and limitations: Of the vaccine-induced clones from healthy vaccinees, merely 1 of 255 recognized common cold coronaviruses as well.

The table came from immunoSEQ multiplex PCR; TCRdb's copy has only in-frame clones and leaves some out. Of 41,000 or so clones listed, under 85% are singletons. The clonotype originates from a human donor who received a COVID-19 vaccine. The chain combines TRBV5-1 with TRBJ1-5; TRBD1 might be the D (6 bases). The starting material was CD4+ T cells from PBMCs cultured with HCoV-NL63 spike peptides, obtained before COVID-19 vaccination. As DNA, the CDR3 is TGCGCCAGCAGCTTGGCTCCCAGGGGTAGTCAGCCCCAGCATTTT. Translated: CASSLAPRGSQPQHF.